The 27 T cell receptor beta chains reported below all come from one sample, sequenced in a study of a mutant IDH1 vaccine in newly diagnosed glioma. The time point was: week 47, end of study. It was 300 ug of mutant IDH1 20-mer peptide that made up each vaccine dose, given with topical imiquimod. Libraries were prepared by immunoSEQ multiplex PCR; TCRdb keeps only in-frame clonotypes and omits some of them. Of about 94,000 clones detected, nearly 90% appear once; the ten largest clones hold 0.75% to 0.95%. Their cognate antigens are unknown. The sequences come from PBMCs, collected from a glioma patient whose treatment included an IDH1 peptide vaccine. The receptors here all came from a woman aged 50 to 65 with glioma.

V and J are TRBV7-3 and TRBJ1-2, with D uncertain. This CDR3 contains 14 residues. The ends were cut back, 5 bases at V and 0 bases at J, with 10 bases in the middle. Per germline, CDR1 SGHTA and CDR2 FQGTGA. The CDR3 DNA reads TGTGCCAGCAGCCCGACTTCGGCTAACTATGGCTACACCTTC. This codes for CASSPTSANYGYTF.

This chain joins TRBV28 and TRBJ2-3; possibly TRBD1 or TRBD2 for D (6 bases each). Germline V gene lookup returns CDR1 MDHEN and CDR2 SYDVKM. V lost 5 bases and J lost 1, with 13 bases in between. The CDR3 sequence is 15 residues long. For the CDR3, the DNA is TGTGCCAGCAGTCCCCACGGGGGCGGCACAGATACGCAGTATTTT. It specifies CASSPHGGGTDTQYF.

The chain recombines TRBV2 with TRBJ2-1; no definite D call. The CDR3 is made up of 16 amino acids. Trimming cost V 5 bases and J 0 bases, with 14 bases left between them. Germline V gene lookup returns CDR1 SNHLY and CDR2 FYNNEI. The CDR3 region has the DNA TGTGCCAGCAGTCGATCTGGGTCCTCCTCCTACAATGAGCAGTTCTTC. It encodes CASSRSGSSSYNEQFF.

The chain's CDR3 is CASSPRGLDNYNEQFF. The CDR3, as DNA: TGTGCCAGCAGCCCCAGAGGACTAGATAACTACAATGAGCAGTTCTTC. The chain is built from TRBV9 and TRBJ2-1, with 7 bases matching TRBD2. V lost 4 bases, J lost 3 bases, and 10 bases stayed unmatched. In germline, CDR1 is SGDLS, CDR2 YYNGEE. This CDR3 comprises 16 residues.

V and J are TRBV27 and TRBJ1-5; D is undetermined. Germline lookup yields CDR1 MNHEY and CDR2 SMNVEV (reference sequence). Trimming took 5 bases from V and 0 from J, leaving 14 bases between them. CDR3 length: 16 residues. Here the CDR3 reads CASSVKGPYSNQPQHF. CDR3 DNA: TGTGCCAGCAGTGTCAAGGGTCCCTATAGCAATCAGCCCCAGCATTTT.

The table lists this clone with a few counts. The chain has TRBV5-4 and TRBJ1-2; 8 bases fit TRBD1. Germline lookup yields CDR1 SGHNT and CDR2 YYREEE (reference sequence). J was trimmed by 2 bases and V by 1 base; bases with no gene match: 4. The CDR3 runs 15 residues. The CDR3 DNA sequence: TGTGCCAGCAGCTTGCCGACAGGGGTGAACTATGGCTACACCTTC. As protein: CASSLPTGVNYGYTF.

The chain combines TRBV19 with TRBJ2-2; 12 bases fit TRBD2. This CDR3 contains 17 residues. Germline lookup yields CDR1 LNHDA and CDR2 SQIVND (reference sequence). Trimming took 3 bases from V and 5 from J; bases not matched to a gene: 7. This chain's CDR3 is CASSMGVLAGGTGELFF. CDR3 coding DNA: TGTGCCAGTAGTATGGGGGTACTAGCGGGAGGAACCGGGGAGCTGTTTTTT.

The chain has TRBV27 and TRBJ1-5; the match to TRBD1 covers 7 bases. With 7 bases clipped from V and 3 bases from J, the junction kept 9 bases outside the gene matches. CDR1 and CDR2 (germline): MNHEY, SMNVEV (reference sequence). This CDR3 is built from 15 residues. The CDR3 nucleotides are TGTGCCAGCATACATCAGGGGGGCGACAATCAGCCCCAGCATTTT. Its protein product is CASIHQGGDNQPQHF.

The gene calls are TRBV7-9 and TRBJ2-3; TRBD1 agrees at 8 bases. The trim removed 4 bases at V and 1 base at J, leaving 1 base unmatched. This CDR3 contains 14 residues. Germline V gene data show CDR1 as SEHNR and CDR2 as FQNEAQ (reference sequence). The CDR3 sequence: CASSSGQGTDTQYF. CDR3 coding DNA: TGTGCCAGCAGCTCGGGACAGGGCACAGATACGCAGTATTTT.

V gene TRBV6-4 combines with J gene TRBJ2-5; 7 nucleotides align to TRBD1. CDR1 MRHNA and CDR2 SNTAGT come from the germline V gene. Trimming cost V 3 bases and J 5 bases; bases outside gene matches: 6. CDR3 length: 14 amino acids. The CDR3 protein is CASSEPDRMETQYF. The CDR3 bases are TGTGCCAGCAGTGAACCGGACAGGATGGAGACCCAGTACTTC.

For the CDR3, the DNA is TGTGCCACCACGACAGGTAGCACCGGGGAGCTGTTTTTT. Amino acids: CATTTGSTGELFF. V and J are TRBV15 and TRBJ2-2; D is perhaps TRBD1 (6 bases). Germline loops: CDR1 LNHNV, CDR2 YYDKDF (reference sequence). This CDR3 spans 13 amino acids. V lost 7 bases and J lost 4, with 10 bases in between.

The chain has TRBV7-9 and TRBJ2-7; D may be TRBD2 (7 bases). The V and J ends lost 3 bases and 1 base respectively, with 10 bases between them. Germline V gene sequence: CDR1 SEHNR, CDR2 FQNEAQ (reference sequence). The CDR3 sequence is 14 residues long. CDR3 coding DNA: TGTGCCAGCAGCTTGAAGGGGGGGTCCTACGAGCAGTACTTC. It yields the protein CASSLKGGSYEQYF.

This clone was recorded a few times. The sample contains more than one DNA sequence encoding this CDR3. V usage is TRBV7-9 and J usage is TRBJ2-7; D remains ambiguous. CDR3 length: 14 amino acids. Germline values: CDR1 SEHNR, CDR2 FQNEAQ (reference sequence). V lost 3 bases and J lost 2, with 11 bases in between. The CDR3 loop reads CASSFSDGPYEQYF. The CDR3 bases are TGTGCCAGCAGCTTCTCGGATGGACCCTACGAGCAGTACTTC.

The chain couples TRBV28 to TRBJ1-1; D is unclear. Trimming shortened V by 3 bases and J by 5 bases, and 7 bases separated the two germline ends. The V gene's germline CDR1 is MDHEN and CDR2 SYDVKM. The CDR3 sequence is 12 residues long. Here the CDR3 DNA reads TGTGCCAGCAGTTTGTGGGCAACTGAAGCTTTCTTT. This sequence encodes CASSLWATEAFF.

The J gene is TRBJ2-7, the V gene TRBV9; TRBD2 might be the D (6 bases). From germline, CDR1 is SGDLS and CDR2 YYNGEE. V lost 0 bases, J lost 1 base, and 11 bases lay in between. The CDR3 is made up of 15 amino acids. The CDR3 is CASSVDAGSSYEQYF. DNA of the CDR3: TGTGCCAGCAGCGTAGATGCGGGGTCGTCCTACGAGCAGTACTTC. Full variable domain (rest looked up from reference TRBV9 and TRBJ2-7): DSGVTQTPKHLITATGQRVTLRCSPRSGDLSVYWYQQSLDQGLQFLIQYYNGEERAKGNILERFSAQQFPDLHSELNLSSLELGDSALYFCASSVDAGSSYEQYFGPGTRLTVT.

V is TRBV29-1 and J is TRBJ2-3; 9 bases are a match to TRBD2. The length of the CDR3 is 17 residues. The V and J ends lost 3 bases and 1 base, in that order; junction bases with no gene match: 11. Germline CDR1 SQVTM, CDR2 ANQGSEA. This CDR3 reads CSVEKLAGEKGTDTQYF. The CDR3 nucleotides are TGCAGCGTTGAGAAGTTAGCGGGAGAAAAGGGCACAGATACGCAGTATTTT.

V and J are TRBV11-3 and TRBJ2-1; D is unclear. CDR1 is SGHNT, CDR2 YENEEA, per germline. The CDR3 sequence is 14 residues long. With 6 bases removed from V and 4 bases from J, the gap between germline ends came to 13 bases. CDR3: CASSSGRAYNEQFF. The CDR3 nucleotides read TGTGCCAGCAGTTCCGGACGAGCATACAATGAGCAGTTCTTC.

This clone was counted once. V usage is TRBV6-6 and J usage is TRBJ1-2; maybe TRBD1 (5 bases). The germline V gene has CDR1 MNHNY and CDR2 SVGAGI (reference sequence). V shed 6 bases and J shed 2 bases, with 10 bases lying between them. This CDR3 is built from 13 residues. CDR3 DNA: TGTGCCAGCAGCTCCGGGACCAACTATGGCTACACCTTC. Translated: CASSSGTNYGYTF.

The gene calls are TRBV6-5 and TRBJ2-5; 8 positions agree with TRBD2. The CDR3 loop spans 14 amino acids. Germline trimming cut 2 bases from V and 4 bases from J; bases unmatched to any gene: 3. CDR1 and CDR2 from the germline V gene are MNHEY and SVGAGI. CDR3 residues: CASSYPGLAETQYF. CDR3 coding DNA: TGTGCCAGCAGTTACCCTGGACTAGCAGAGACCCAGTACTTC.

The genes are TRBV7-9 and TRBJ2-7, with TRBD2 as a possible D gene (5 bases). The germline V gene has CDR1 SEHNR and CDR2 FQNEAQ (reference sequence). Trimming left V 10 bases short and J 3 bases short, with 16 bases between. The CDR3 spans 13 residues. The chain's CDR3 is CATGPSGNYEQYF. For the CDR3, the DNA is TGTGCCACCGGGCCGTCGGGGAACTACGAGCAGTACTTC.

The J gene is TRBJ2-1, the V gene TRBV5-1; D gene uncertain. The germline V and J ends were trimmed by 0 bases and 2 bases, with 3 bases remaining between them. In germline, CDR1 is SGHRS, CDR2 YFSETQ. CDR3 size: 13 residues. This CDR3 reads CASSLGAYNEQFF. The CDR3 DNA is TGCGCCAGCAGCTTGGGTGCCTACAATGAGCAGTTCTTC.

Remarks on this clone: Compared with germline, one end of the junction differs, possibly owing to a read error. V usage is TRBV29-1 and J usage is TRBJ2-7, with 7 bases aligning to TRBD2. Germline V gene sequence: CDR1 SQVTM, CDR2 ANQGSEA. The CDR3 has 13 residues. This chain's CDR3 is CSHLGEYRDYHLF. Here the CDR3 DNA reads TGCAGCCACCTCGGGGAGTACCGGGACTACCATTTATTC.

The chain couples TRBV30 to TRBJ1-1; possibly TRBD1 for D (5 bases). Trimming cost V 5 bases and J 2 bases, with 6 bases left between them. Germline V gene sequence: CDR1 GTSNPN, CDR2 SVGIG (reference sequence). This CDR3 region has 11 residues. This CDR3 is CAWQGNTEAFF. The CDR3 nucleotides are TGTGCCTGGCAGGGAAACACTGAAGCTTTCTTT.

This clone was seen just once. Other DNA variants within this sample encode the same CDR3. In DNA form, the CDR3 reads TGCGCCAGCAGCTTGGGTAGGTCCTACGAGCAGTACTTC. This translates into CASSLGRSYEQYF. This sequence joins TRBV5-1 and TRBJ2-7; D remains ambiguous. V was clipped by 0 bases and J by 1 base, with 5 bases between them. The germline V gene encodes CDR1 SGHRS and CDR2 YFSETQ. The CDR3 loop spans 13 amino acids.

The chain couples TRBV28 to TRBJ2-2, with D possibly TRBD1 on 5 matching bases. This CDR3 comprises 16 residues. Trimming took 4 bases from V and 5 from J, leaving 17 bases between them. Per the germline V gene, CDR1 is MDHEN and CDR2 is SYDVKM. DNA for the CDR3: TGTGCCAGCAGTTCTTTTCGGGCAGGGCCAACCGGGGAGCTGTTTTTT. This gives the protein CASSSFRAGPTGELFF.

J is TRBJ2-7 and V is TRBV28; no definite D call. Germline V gene sequence: CDR1 MDHEN, CDR2 SYDVKM. There are 14 residues in the CDR3. The V end lost 5 bases, the J end lost 3 bases, and 14 bases lay between the germline ends. The CDR3 nucleotides read TGTGCCAGCAGTCCCCTCCCCCGACTCTACGAGCAGTACTTC. It is translated as CASSPLPRLYEQYF.

DNA for the CDR3: TGTGCCATCAGTGAGGGGAGGGGCTCCTACGAGCAGTACTTC. It specifies CAISEGRGSYEQYF. The chain recombines TRBV10-3 with TRBJ2-7; 7 bases fit TRBD2. The CDR3 length is 14 residues. V lost 2 bases, J lost 0 bases, and 1 base stayed unmatched. In germline, CDR1 is ENHRY, CDR2 SYGVKD.